These 32 T cell receptor beta chains came from one sample sequenced in a study of T cells in localized non-small cell lung cancer. TCRdb's copy holds only in-frame clones and misses some; the assay was immunoSEQ multiplex PCR. The sample has 65,000 to 80,000 clones; 70% to 85% are singletons. Sample: peripheral blood, taken before any cancer treatment. All receptors come from an older female donor with stage I lung adenocarcinoma.

V is TRBV27 and J is TRBJ2-7; 10 nucleotides agree with TRBD1. J was trimmed by 5 bases and V by 1 base; bases with no gene match: 2. The germline V gene has CDR1 MNHEY and CDR2 SMNVEV (reference sequence). This CDR3 spans 14 amino acids. This CDR3 reads CASSLLTGGNEQYF. The DNA of the CDR3 is TGTGCCAGCAGTTTATTGACAGGGGGCAACGAGCAGTACTTC.

The chain carries TRBV7-2 and TRBJ1-1, with 9 bases lining up with TRBD1. J gave up 4 bases and V 6 bases, and 15 bases lay outside the gene matches. Per germline, CDR1 SGHTA and CDR2 FQGNSA. The CDR3 is 17 residues long. The CDR3 sequence is CASSPGTGRGMGTEAFF. The CDR3 nucleotides are TGTGCCAGCAGTCCCGGGACAGGGAGGGGGATGGGCACTGAAGCTTTCTTT.

This chain uses TRBV27 with TRBJ2-7; 15 nucleotides match TRBD2. The CDR3 sequence is 18 residues long. CDR1 and CDR2 from the germline V gene are MNHEY and SMNVEV (reference sequence). V gave up 5 bases and J gave up 5 bases; unmatched junction bases: 13. CDR3 region: CASSPRAGTSGRRNEQYF. In DNA, the CDR3 is TGTGCCAGCAGTCCCCGAGCCGGGACTAGCGGGAGGAGGAACGAGCAGTACTTC.

The rearrangement joins TRBV2 to TRBJ1-1; no clear D gene. Trimming took 6 bases from V and 6 from J, leaving 5 bases between them. CDR1 SNHLY and CDR2 FYNNEI come from the germline V gene. The CDR3 consists of 10 residues. CDR3 bases: TGTGCCAGCAGAAGAGCTGAAGCTTTCTTT. It encodes CASRRAEAFF.

The V gene is TRBV14, the J gene TRBJ2-3; D unclear. The CDR3 covers 19 residues. V lost 0 bases to trimming and J lost 2 bases, with 21 bases between them. Germline-derived CDR1 and CDR2 are SGHDN and FVKESK. CDR3 DNA sequence: TGTGCCAGCAGCCAAGATTTCTCGGAGTCCGTCTACAACACAGATACGCAGTATTTT. Translated: CASSQDFSESVYNTDTQYF.

CDR3 in DNA: TGTGCCAGCAGCTTGTATCGTGGGGCAGATACGCAGTATTTT. Translation: CASSLYRGADTQYF. The rearrangement joins TRBV5-4 to TRBJ2-3; D gene unclear. Per germline, CDR1 SGHNT and CDR2 YYREEE (reference sequence). Trimming cost V 1 base and J 4 bases, with 10 bases left between them. The CDR3 has 14 amino acids.

The V and J genes are TRBV6-6 and TRBJ1-5; D is unresolved. The V end lost 5 bases, the J end lost 0 bases, and 2 bases lay between the germline ends. Germline CDR1 MNHNY, CDR2 SVGAGI (reference sequence). The CDR3 extends over 12 amino acids. The CDR3 is CASSNSNQPQHF. DNA of the CDR3: TGTGCCAGCAGTAATAGCAATCAGCCCCAGCATTTT.

The chain recombines TRBV25-1 with TRBJ1-4; D not resolved. This CDR3 is 14 amino acids long. Trimming pared 1 base from V and 8 bases from J, leaving 11 bases between. Looked up from germline, CDR1 is MGHDK and CDR2 is SYGVNS. The DNA of the CDR3 is TGTGCCAGCAGTGAATGGGGAGTGAGGGAAAAACTGTTTTTT. This translates into CASSEWGVREKLFF.

As concerns this clone: The same CDR3 also results from other DNA sequences found in this sample. The chain recombines TRBV27 with TRBJ2-5; no clear D. Between the trimmed V and J ends, which lost 0 bases and 4 bases, there was a span of 3 bases. Germline CDR1 is MNHEY and CDR2 is SMNVEV (reference sequence). This CDR3 is 12 amino acids long. CDR3 loop: CASSLSGETQYF. The CDR3 coding sequence is TGTGCCAGCAGTTTATCGGGAGAGACCCAGTACTTC.

The chain carries TRBV19 and TRBJ2-4; no clear D. V was clipped by 3 bases and J by 6 bases, with 12 bases between them. The CDR3 runs 14 residues. Germline CDR1 LNHDA, CDR2 SQIVND (reference sequence). The CDR3 DNA reads TGTGCCAGTAGTATTAATATGGCTGGAAACATTCAGTACTTC. It yields the protein CASSINMAGNIQYF.

The V and J genes are TRBV19 and TRBJ1-3; a possible D gene is TRBD1 (5 bases). Germline V lookup: CDR1 LNHDA, CDR2 SQIVND (reference sequence). Between the trimmed V and J ends, which lost 5 bases and 0 bases, there was a span of 11 bases. This CDR3 has 15 residues. CDR3 DNA: TGTGCCAGTAGTGCCGGGACTCCCTCTGGAAACACCATATATTTT. Its translation is CASSAGTPSGNTIYF. The full variable domain, its missing parts supplied by reference TRBV19 and TRBJ1-3, is DGGITQSPKYLFRKEGQNVTLSCEQNLNHDAMYWYRQDPGQGLRLIYYSQIVNDFQKGDIAEGYSVSREKKESFPLTVTSAQKNPTAFYLCASSAGTPSGNTIYFGEGSWLTVV.

This chain uses TRBV18 with TRBJ2-1, with 7 bases identical to TRBD1. CDR1 is KGHSH, CDR2 LQKENI, per germline. CDR3 length equals 16 residues. V lost 0 bases, J lost 12 bases, and 14 bases stayed unmatched. The CDR3 region is CASSPPSGQVTMTQFF. The CDR3 nucleotides read TGTGCCAGCTCACCACCCTCCGGACAGGTGACAATGACGCAGTTCTTC.

J is TRBJ2-1 and V is TRBV6-5, with 7 nucleotides matching TRBD1. Per germline, CDR1 MNHEY and CDR2 SVGAGI. The J segment lost 6 bases and the V segment lost 8 bases, leaving 13 bases of the junction unmatched. The CDR3 contains 15 residues. The CDR3 is CASRDRDSPFNEQFF. CDR3 nucleotides: TGTGCCAGCCGCGACCGGGACAGTCCGTTCAATGAGCAGTTCTTC.

In its sample, this clone was seen once. V is TRBV5-8 and J is TRBJ1-1; no firm D call. Trimming left V 4 bases short and J 0 bases short, with 7 bases between. This CDR3 spans 13 amino acids. Per the germline V gene, CDR1 is SGHTS and CDR2 is YDEGEE. CDR3 in DNA: TGTGCCAGCAGCCGGTACATGAACACTGAAGCTTTCTTT. Residues: CASSRYMNTEAFF.

This clone was detected a few times. The J gene is TRBJ2-3, the V gene TRBV19; unclear D gene. V lost 1 base and J lost 1, with 9 bases in between. The CDR3 spans 15 residues. The germline gives CDR1 LNHDA, CDR2 SQIVND (reference sequence). This CDR3 reads CASSIAAGGTDTQYF. CDR3 nucleotides: TGTGCCAGTAGTATAGCGGCAGGCGGCACAGATACGCAGTATTTT.

The chain uses TRBV19 and TRBJ1-5, with D uncertain. With 5 bases removed from V and 1 base from J, the gap between germline ends came to 9 bases. CDR3 length equals 14 residues. Germline V gives CDR1 LNHDA, CDR2 SQIVND (reference sequence). CDR3 DNA: TGTGCCAGTAGTTGGGTTGGCAGCAATCAGCCCCAGCATTTT. As protein: CASSWVGSNQPQHF.

The genes are TRBV2 and TRBJ2-1; maybe TRBD2 (5 bases). In germline, CDR1 is SNHLY, CDR2 FYNNEI. The CDR3 sequence is 13 residues long. Between the trimmed V and J ends, which lost 4 bases and 4 bases, there was a span of 8 bases. The CDR3, as DNA: TGTGCCAGCAGTGGACGGGGATACAATGAGCAGTTCTTC. Residues: CASSGRGYNEQFF.

This chain links TRBV5-8 with TRBJ1-2; no clear D gene. The CDR3 runs to 14 residues. Trimming left V 0 bases short and J 8 bases short, with 14 bases between. CDR1 SGHTS and CDR2 YDEGEE come from the germline V gene. CDR3 DNA sequence: TGTGCCAGCAGCTTGGTAGGGAACTATGGCGGCTACACCTTC. Amino acid sequence: CASSLVGNYGGYTF.

The rearrangement links TRBV2 to TRBJ2-7, with D maybe TRBD2 (5 bases). Germline V gives CDR1 SNHLY, CDR2 FYNNEI. V was shortened by 7 bases and J by 2 bases, with 12 bases between the two germline ends. CDR3 length: 13 residues. CDR3: CASKSSAPYEQYF. The CDR3 DNA sequence: TGTGCCAGCAAGAGTAGCGCGCCCTACGAGCAGTACTTC.

Only a few counts were recorded for this clone. The chain joins TRBV29-1 to TRBJ2-5; no clear D. This CDR3 is 13 amino acids long. The germline V gene has CDR1 SQVTM and CDR2 ANQGSEA. The V end was cut by 0 bases, the J end by 1 base, with 6 bases between. This CDR3 reads CSVEDPIQETQYF. CDR3 DNA sequence: TGCAGCGTTGAAGATCCTATCCAAGAGACCCAGTACTTC.

This chain joins TRBV6-5 and TRBJ1-2, with 9 positions matching TRBD1. This CDR3 is 14 amino acids long. V lost 11 bases, J lost 4 bases, and 11 bases stayed unmatched. Germline V gene lookup returns CDR1 MNHEY and CDR2 SVGAGI. The CDR3 DNA reads as TGTGCCGCCCGTCCCGGGACAGGGTTCTATGGCTACACCTTC. It translates to CAARPGTGFYGYTF.

The rearrangement links TRBV9 to TRBJ2-5, with TRBD2 matching over 9 bases. The CDR3 loop spans 18 amino acids. The germline V gene encodes CDR1 SGDLS and CDR2 YYNGEE. V shed 0 bases, J shed 5 bases, and the junction held 14 bases outside the gene matches. Here the CDR3 reads CASSVGPPAGGVGETQYF. As DNA, the CDR3 is TGTGCCAGCAGCGTAGGCCCCCCTGCGGGAGGGGTTGGGGAGACCCAGTACTTC.

This chain's CDR3 is CASSTPGQQETQYF. Here the CDR3 DNA reads TGTGCCAGTAGTACCCCGGGACAGCAAGAGACCCAGTACTTC. The V call is TRBV19, the J call TRBJ2-5; 7 nucleotides agree with TRBD1. Germline V gives CDR1 LNHDA, CDR2 SQIVND (reference sequence). This CDR3 contains 14 residues. V lost 4 bases, J lost 2 bases, and 4 bases stayed unmatched.

The chain links TRBV6-6 to TRBJ2-1; 7 positions agree with TRBD2. The V segment lost 8 bases and the J segment 5 bases; nucleotides outside the gene matches: 12. Germline CDR1 reads MNHNY; CDR2 reads SVGAGI (reference sequence). The CDR3 totals 15 residues. This CDR3 reads CASRLMAGVDNEQFF. In nucleotides, the CDR3 is TGTGCCAGCCGCCTGATGGCGGGAGTGGACAATGAGCAGTTCTTC.

The chain recombines TRBV4-1 with TRBJ1-4; D remains unclear. Germline V lookup: CDR1 MGHRA, CDR2 YSYEKL. V was cut by 3 bases and J by 0 bases, with 17 bases left in between. The CDR3 covers 18 residues. The CDR3 reads CASSHPRAGVATNEKLFF. Here the CDR3 DNA reads TGCGCCAGCAGCCACCCCCGGGCTGGGGTTGCAACTAATGAAAAACTGTTTTTT.

The chain couples TRBV7-3 to TRBJ2-7; TRBD1 agrees at 8 bases. Looked up from germline, CDR1 is SGHTA and CDR2 is FQGTGA. The CDR3 is 16 amino acids. The ends lost 5 bases at V and 6 bases at J; junction bases unmatched: 15. The CDR3 protein is CASSLRAGQGRSEQYF. In DNA, the CDR3 is TGTGCCAGCAGCCTGAGAGCCGGACAGGGAAGAAGCGAGCAGTACTTC.

This clone was picked up a small number of times. This chain links TRBV7-2 with TRBJ1-2, with D possibly matching TRBD1 (6 bases). Germline V CDR1 and CDR2: SGHTA, FQGNSA. The CDR3 is 15 residues long. V gave up 3 bases and J gave up 7 bases, with 18 bases separating them. CDR3 nucleotides: TGTGCCAGCAGCTTCCAACAGGGTAGATTGGGTGGCTACACCTTC. Residues: CASSFQQGRLGGYTF.

The rearrangement links TRBV18 to TRBJ2-7; TRBD2 aligns across 8 bases. The CDR3 length is 14 residues. With 4 bases clipped from V and 3 bases from J, the junction kept 5 bases outside the gene matches. Germline V gives CDR1 KGHSH, CDR2 LQKENI. CDR3 sequence reads: CASSRAGEIYEQYF. CDR3 nucleotide sequence: TGTGCCAGCTCACGAGCGGGAGAGATCTACGAGCAGTACTTC.

This clone has just one count. The rearrangement joins TRBV19 to TRBJ2-1; 11 bases fit TRBD2. The CDR3 extends over 17 amino acids. CDR1 is LNHDA and CDR2 is SQIVND in the germline V gene (reference sequence). The J segment lost 0 bases and the V segment lost 7 bases, leaving 8 bases of the junction unmatched. In DNA, the CDR3 is TGTGCCAGTACTCCTAGCGGGGGGATTTACTCCTACAATGAGCAGTTCTTC. It codes for CASTPSGGIYSYNEQFF.

This chain links TRBV9 with TRBJ2-5, with D unresolved. The germline CDR1 and CDR2 sequences are SGDLS and YYNGEE. The CDR3 totals 16 residues. Trimming removed 0 bases at V and 5 bases at J, with 17 bases between. CDR3: CASSVGPSPFGETQYF. The CDR3 nucleotides are TGTGCCAGCAGCGTAGGTCCATCCCCCTTTGGCGAGACCCAGTACTTC.

V gene TRBV5-1 combines with J gene TRBJ2-1; tentative D call: TRBD2 (6 bases). Germline V gene data show CDR1 as SGHRS and CDR2 as YFSETQ. The V end was cut by 0 bases, the J end by 5 bases, with 12 bases between. There are 15 residues in the CDR3. The DNA for the CDR3 is TGCGCCAGCAGCTTGGACGCGGGGTCAAACAATGAGCAGTTCTTC. It codes for CASSLDAGSNNEQFF.

CDR3 DNA: TGTGCCAGCAGTATCGGCAGGCCGTACGAGCAGTACTTC. Translating gives CASSIGRPYEQYF. V is TRBV28 and J is TRBJ2-7; D uncertain. This CDR3 spans 13 amino acids. CDR1 MDHEN and CDR2 SYDVKM come from the germline V gene. V lost 5 bases to trimming and J lost 4 bases, with 12 bases between them.